This TCR beta chain stems from a study of early T cells in non-severe SARS-CoV-2 infection. TCRdb reprocessed the 5' RACE reads via MiXCR and lists one record per CDR3 protein. The table has over 20,000 distinct CDR3 sequences, more than 3.5% seen once. Germline-derived CDR1 and CDR2 are SGHVS and FNYEAQ. J was trimmed by 8 bases and V by 6 bases; bases with no gene match: 14. The CDR3 length is 15 residues. This clonotype has a count of ten or more. The sample taken for sequencing was whole blood. The receptor was isolated from an adult who was a healthcare worker with PCR-confirmed SARS-CoV-2 infection or an uninfected control (not recorded which). The chain carries TRBV7-6 and TRBJ1-2; 8 bases fit TRBD1. DNA of the CDR3: TGTGCCAGCAGTCAGATACCCGGACAGGGCGACGGCTACACCTTC. Translated: CASSQIPGQGDGYTF.